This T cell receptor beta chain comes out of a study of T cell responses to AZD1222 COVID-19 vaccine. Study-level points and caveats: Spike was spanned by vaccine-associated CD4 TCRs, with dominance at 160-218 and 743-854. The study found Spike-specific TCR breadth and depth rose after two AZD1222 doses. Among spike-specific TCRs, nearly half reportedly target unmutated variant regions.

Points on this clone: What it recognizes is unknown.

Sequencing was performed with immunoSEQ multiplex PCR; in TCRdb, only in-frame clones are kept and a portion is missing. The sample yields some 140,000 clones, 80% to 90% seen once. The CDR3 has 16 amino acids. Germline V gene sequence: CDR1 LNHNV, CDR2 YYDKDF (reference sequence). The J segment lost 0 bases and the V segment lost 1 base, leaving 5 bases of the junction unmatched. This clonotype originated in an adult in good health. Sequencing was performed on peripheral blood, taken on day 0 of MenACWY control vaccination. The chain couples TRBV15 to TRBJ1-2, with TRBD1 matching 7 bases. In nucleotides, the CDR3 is TGTGCCACCAGCAGAGTGGGGACAGCTACTAACTATGGCTACACCTTC. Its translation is CATSRVGTATNYGYTF.